A single sample gave rise to the 9 T cell receptor beta chains below, sequenced in a study of CD8+ T cells in alopecia areata. Once RNA had been extracted, it was reverse transcribed into cDNA to act as the sequencing template. TCRdb keeps only in-frame clones here, not all; method: immunoSEQ multiplex PCR. The profile covers 250,000 or so clones, none occurring a single time. The authors sorted pooled cutaneous lymph node cells using CD4, CD8alpha, NKG2D, NKG2ACE and other markers. The sequencing input was CD4+ T cells sorted from a lymph node. These receptors all stem from a C3H/HeJ mouse with alopecia areata. For the strain, the MHC haplotype given is H2-k.

Notes on this clone: Genes and germline are mouse. The sequenced fragment ends 4 residues before the CDR3 boundary, so the rest is inferred from the germline J gene. The sample carries other DNA sequences with the same CDR3. This rearrangement joins TRBV13-1 to TRBJ1-1; TRBD1 agrees at 9 bases. CDR3 length: 13 residues. Per the germline V gene, CDR1 is NSHNY and CDR2 is SYGAGN. The sequenced part of the CDR3 DNA is TGTGCCAGCAGTGGGGACAGGGTTACA. Translation gives CASSGDRVT. The complete CDR3 sequence is CASSGDRVTEVFF.

In the case of this clone: The gene names given are mouse names. The read terminates 4 residues ahead of where the CDR3 ends, so the germline J gene completes it. The chain employs TRBV31 and TRBJ2-2; 8 bases align to TRBD2. Germline V CDR1 and CDR2: GKSSPN, SITVG. V lost 3 bases, J lost 6 bases, and 9 bases stayed unmatched. This CDR3 has 15 amino acids. The sequenced part of the CDR3 DNA is TGTGCCTGGAGAGGTTCGGGGGGGCGCCCCGGG. The encoded protein is CAWRGSGGRPG. The entire CDR3 protein reads CAWRGSGGRPGQLYF. Combining the CDR3 with reference TRBV31 and TRBJ2-2 gives the whole variable domain AQTIHQWPVAEIKAVGSPLSLGCTIKGKSSPNLYWYWQATGGTLQQLFYSITVGQVESVVQLNLSASRPKDDQFILSTEKLLLSHSGFYLCAWRGSGGRPGQLYFGEGSKLTVL.

Worth noting for this clone: Gene and germline names: mouse. The read ends 4 residues before the CDR3 terminus; that terminus is restored from the germline J gene. The chain recombines TRBV5 with TRBJ2-5; D not certain. CDR1 is LGHNA, CDR2 YNLKQL, per germline (reference sequence). CDR3 length: 12 residues. V lost 4 bases and J lost 3, with 5 bases in between. The CDR3 is CASSLQQDTQYF. CDR3 bases read: TGTGCCAGCAGCCTACAACAAGAC.

With regard to this clone: Germline and genes here are mouse. The CDR3 end falls 4 residues outside the read, so it is completed with the germline J gene. The chain has TRBV13-2 and TRBJ2-1, with 10 positions matching TRBD2. The CDR3 runs to 15 residues. Trimming at V came to 5 bases and at J to 2 bases, leaving 4 bases not matched to a gene. Germline V gene lookup returns CDR1 NNHNN and CDR2 SYGAGS (reference sequence). The part of the CDR3 DNA that was read is TGTGCCAGCGGCCCTGGGACTGGGGACTATGCT. Amino acids: CASGPGTGDYA. The entire CDR3 sequence reads CASGPGTGDYAEQFF.

This clone was counted a few times. The listed genes are named as in mouse. The DNA ends 3 residues before the CDR3 does, and the rest of the CDR3 is filled in from the germline J gene. This chain connects TRBV19 to TRBJ1-6; TRBD1 aligns across 9 bases. TRBJ1-6 carries the ORF label, with uncertain function. This CDR3 comprises 16 residues. Germline V gene data show CDR1 as FNHDT and CDR2 as SITEND (reference sequence). V trimming: 2 bases; J trimming: 7 bases; junction bases outside the gene matches: 7. CDR3 DNA, as far as it was read: TGTGCCAGCAGTATTGGGGACAGGGAAAAAAATTCGCCC. This codes for CASSIGDREKNSP. The full CDR3 protein is CASSIGDREKNSPLYF.

This clone appeared a few times. Here the gene names and germline are mouse. Read coverage stops 4 residues before the CDR3 terminus; the germline J gene supplies the remainder. The J gene is TRBJ2-1, the V gene TRBV5, with a possible D match to TRBD1 (6 bases). The CDR3 has 15 residues. With 0 bases removed from V and 6 bases from J, the gap between germline ends came to 12 bases. From germline, CDR1 is LGHNA and CDR2 YNLKQL (reference sequence). CDR3 bases read: TGTGCCAGCAGCCAAGAGAGGGCAGGGGCTGCT. Protein sequence: CASSQERAGAA. The whole CDR3 region reads CASSQERAGAAEQFF.

In its sample, this clone was seen a few times. Gene names are the mouse ones. Other DNA sequences in the same sample also yield this CDR3. CDR3 loop: CASSQGTGGRDTQYF. The sequenced part of the CDR3 DNA is TGTGCCAGCAGCCAAGGGACAGGGGGCAGGGAC. The chain has TRBV5 and TRBJ2-5; the match to TRBD1 covers 11 bases. The read gets to within 4 residues of the CDR3 end, and the germline J gene fills in the rest. Germline lookup yields CDR1 LGHNA and CDR2 YNLKQL (reference sequence). There are 15 residues in the CDR3.

This clone showed up many times. The gene symbols are mouse symbols. The CDR3 end falls 4 residues outside the read, so it is completed with the germline J gene. The chain is built from TRBV17 and TRBJ2-2, with 11 bases lining up with TRBD2. Germline V gene lookup returns CDR1 MNHDT and CDR2 YYDKIL. This CDR3 is built from 15 residues. Losses at the gene ends were 6 bases for V and 3 bases for J; bases not matched to a gene: 3. CDR3 sequence: CASRGLGGDTGQLYF. CDR3 DNA (partial): TGTGCTAGCAGAGGACTGGGGGGAGACACCGGG.

For this clone: Gene names denote mouse genes. From the germline J gene comes the end of the CDR3, since the read stops 4 residues before it. V is TRBV1 and J is TRBJ2-1; 10 positions agree with TRBD1. Per germline, CDR1 NSQYPW and CDR2 LRSPGD (reference sequence). The CDR3 runs to 15 residues. J gave up 4 bases and V 1 base, and 1 base lay outside the gene matches. CDR3 in amino acids: CTCSAAGQGYAEQFF. Incomplete CDR3 DNA: TGCACCTGCAGTGCAGCGGGACAGGGGTATGCT.